The clone carrying this T cell receptor (beta chain) was found many times. Its antigen remains unidentified. Looked up from germline, CDR1 is SQVTM and CDR2 is ANQGSEA. The CDR3 totals 14 residues. Trimming removed 7 bases from V and 4 bases from J, with 20 bases in between. These data are taken from a study of T cells in Graves' hyperthyroidism and ophthalmopathy. What was amplified from RNA transcripts were TCR beta CDR3 regions. When the TCR CDR3 underwent first-round RT-PCR, the HTBI primer set was used. Each CDR3 protein gets one entry after TCRdb re-called the multiplex PCR reads with MiXCR. The sample holds 490,000 or so distinct CDR3 sequences, around 16% seen once. Study-level results: In blood, most of the thyroid clonotypes expanded above 0.001 were also present.

Among ophthalmopathy patients, the Clinical Activity Score reached at least 3, the NOSPECS grade reached at least 4, and duration remained under 3 months. The TCR originated in a woman aged 30 to 39 with Graves' ophthalmopathy. This chain joins TRBV29-1 and TRBJ2-7; D possibly matches TRBD1 or TRBD2 (5 bases each). The specimen sequenced was blood. CDR3 DNA: TGCAGCGGGGCGGGTAGACCCGGGGCTTACGAGCAGTACTTC. This sequence encodes CSGAGRPGAYEQYF.